The rows below give T cell receptor beta chains drawn from one sample of a study of technical replicates of blood from a few donors. Clones were sequenced by immunoSEQ multiplex PCR, and TCRdb holds only the in-frame ones, with some missing. The table lists 100,000 or so clones, over 90% of them singletons. Material: T cells isolated from PBMCs. The receptors come from a human donor in good health. CDR3s leave out the opening cysteine and the closing phenylalanine or tryptophan. Each record gives: V gene, CDR3 protein.

v_gene: TRBV27; CDR3aa: ASSLSLAGIKNEQF
v_gene: TRBV18; CDR3aa: ASSPITSQTSEQY
v_gene: TRBV13; CDR3aa: ASSFAGELF
v_gene: TRBV6-5; CDR3aa: ASRLDRGEQY
v_gene: TRBV9; CDR3aa: ASSVEDRAGEQY
v_gene: TRBV6-1; CDR3aa: ASSEWGQEHNEQF
v_gene: TRBV6-5; CDR3aa: ASSLDRAQPQH
v_gene: TRBV6-6; CDR3aa: ASSYSTRGNNYGYT
v_gene: TRBV7-7; CDR3aa: ASSPLTPNTEAF
v_gene: TRBV5-1; CDR3aa: ASSLGRTSTGRTGNTIY
v_gene: TRBV6-1; CDR3aa: ASSEGTLSSYNEQF
v_gene: TRBV28; CDR3aa: ASRIRQGKNYEQY
v_gene: TRBV28; CDR3aa: ASSFGAGRSSYNEQF
v_gene: TRBV5-6; CDR3aa: ASSSRDRGPFFPQH
v_gene: TRBV11-2; CDR3aa: ASSSGHAYEQY
v_gene: TRBV29-1; CDR3aa: SAGQGEGYT
v_gene: TRBV15; CDR3aa: ATSAKTFRLAGSHEQF
v_gene: TRBV10-2; CDR3aa: ASRQGQGTGSPLH
v_gene: TRBV19; CDR3aa: ASSPKRTSTYNEQF
v_gene: TRBV5-6; CDR3aa: ASSPPGVGEKLF
v_gene: TRBV5-8; CDR3aa: ASSLAPPGNGYT
v_gene: TRBV19; CDR3aa: ASSISGAFTDTQY
v_gene: TRBV5-1; CDR3aa: ASSLRQDLEQY
v_gene: TRBV10-1; CDR3aa: ASSEKTGFVGAQY
v_gene: TRBV4-2; CDR3aa: ASSQGVAPSYEQY
v_gene: TRBV6-4; CDR3aa: ASSDSGRGGNEQF
v_gene: TRBV5-1; CDR3aa: ASSLGGGYEQY
v_gene: TRBV9; CDR3aa: ASSLRLQNTEAF